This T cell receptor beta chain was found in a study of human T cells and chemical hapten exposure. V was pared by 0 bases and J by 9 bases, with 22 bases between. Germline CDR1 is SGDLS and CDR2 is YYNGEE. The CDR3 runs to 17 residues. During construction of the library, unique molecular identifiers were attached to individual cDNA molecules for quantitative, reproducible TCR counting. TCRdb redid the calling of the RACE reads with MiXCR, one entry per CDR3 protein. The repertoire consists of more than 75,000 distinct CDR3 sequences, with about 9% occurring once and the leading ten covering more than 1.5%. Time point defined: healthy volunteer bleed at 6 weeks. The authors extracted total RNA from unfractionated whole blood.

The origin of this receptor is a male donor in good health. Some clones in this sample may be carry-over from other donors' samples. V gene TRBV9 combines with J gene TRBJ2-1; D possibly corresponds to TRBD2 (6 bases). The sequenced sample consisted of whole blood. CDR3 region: CASSVGGVQGSRSEQFF. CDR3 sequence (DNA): TGTGCCAGCAGCGTAGGGGGGGTCCAAGGAAGCAGAAGTGAGCAGTTCTTC.